The T cell receptor beta chain under discussion was sequenced for a study of blood T cell repertoires in COVID-19. Study information: Sources were T cells, B-cell-depleted T cells, or PBMCs; the material itself was cDNA or gDNA.

Assay used: immunoSEQ multiplex PCR; TCRdb lists only in-frame clones, some missing. Of 250,000 to 350,000 clones listed, approximately 90% were seen once; the top ten hold approximately 6.6%. The CDR3 runs to 12 residues. V lost 3 bases, J lost 8 bases, and 6 bases lay in between. CDR1 is KGHDR and CDR2 is SFDVKD in the germline V gene. This sequence joins TRBV24-1 and TRBJ1-4; D uncertain. Material: peripheral blood. The clonotype comes from a woman aged 25 to 39 who had recovered from COVID-19. CDR3: CATSDNSEKLFF. In nucleotides, the CDR3 is TGTGCCACCAGTGATAATTCGGAAAAACTGTTTTTT.